The 20 T cell receptor beta chains below all came from one sample that was sequenced in a study of T cell repertoires in cytomegalovirus infection (dated by TCRdb to the late 2010s). These receptors have no known antigen. The meaning of the sample's treatment or condition label: in vitro stimulation with specific CMV peptide epitopes to enrich CMV-specific T cells. Sequencer: Illumina HiSeq 1500. TCRdb's own reprocessing of the public reads used fastp at Q25 and MiXCR and kept productive beta chains. CDR3 protein duplicates are merged, each entry listing the most common genes and DNA. In all, the sample holds about 20,000 distinct CDR3 sequences, and roughly 40% of those were seen once. The ten biggest clones cover roughly 94% of the sample. The sequencing here drew on CD8+ T cells from cultured PBMCs, taken from culture after CMV antigen stimulation. These TCRs come from a human donor in good health (CMV status not recorded). Some clones in this sample may be carry-over from other donors' samples.

The V gene is TRBV7-8, the J gene TRBJ2-7, with 12 nucleotides matching TRBD1. Looked up from germline, CDR1 is SGHVS and CDR2 is FQNEAQ. The CDR3 runs 14 residues. The V segment lost 5 bases and the J segment 5 bases; nucleotides outside the gene matches: 4. The CDR3 DNA reads TGTGCCAGCAGCCCTGGGACAGGGGGCAACGAGCAGTACTTC. Its translation is CASSPGTGGNEQYF. The variable domain in full, with the rest retrieved from reference TRBV7-8 and TRBJ2-7, is GAGVSQSPRYKVAKRGQDVALRCDPISGHVSLFWYQQALGQGPEFLTYFQNEAQLDKSGLPSDRFFAERPEGSVSTLKIQRTQQEDSAVYLCASSPGTGGNEQYFGPGTRLTVT.

This clonotype was recorded many times. The chain joins TRBV27 to TRBJ1-2; 10 bases agree with TRBD1. CDR3 length: 15 residues. V was clipped by 7 bases and J by 3 bases; unmatched bases: 8. CDR1 MNHEY and CDR2 SMNVEV come from the germline V gene (reference sequence). The CDR3 nucleotides read TGTGCCAGCAATCGACAGGGGGCGCGGGACTATGGCTACACCTTC. It translates to CASNRQGARDYGYTF.

This clonotype was detected a few times. The chain uses TRBV6-5 and TRBJ2-1; 10 bases match TRBD1. Looked up from germline, CDR1 is MNHEY and CDR2 is SVGAGI. V dropped 6 bases and J dropped 2; count of bases not matched to a gene: 10. This CDR3 region has 17 residues. CDR3 DNA: TGTGCCAGCAGCTCCCCCCGGGACAGGGGTCCCTACAATGAGCAGTTCTTC. Protein sequence: CASSSPRDRGPYNEQFF.

V is TRBV19 and J is TRBJ1-4; D remains unclear. Germline loops: CDR1 LNHDA, CDR2 SQIVND (reference sequence). The CDR3 has 15 amino acids. Deletions cut 4 bases from V and 0 bases from J, with 9 bases between. The CDR3 bases are TGTGCCAGTAGTAGAGGATATGCAACTAATGAAAAACTGTTTTTT. Translation gives CASSRGYATNEKLFF.

This chain connects TRBV6-6 to TRBJ2-2, with D possibly called TRBD1 or TRBD2 (5 bases each). From germline, CDR1 is MNHNY and CDR2 SVGAGI (reference sequence). The CDR3 is made up of 13 amino acids. V lost 2 bases and J 6 bases, leaving 7 bases between the germline ends. The CDR3 sequence: CASSYGGPGELFF. For the CDR3, the DNA is TGTGCCAGCAGTTACGGGGGTCCCGGGGAGCTGTTTTTT.

The chain uses TRBV6-1 and TRBJ1-6; maybe TRBD1 (5 bases). CDR3 length equals 16 residues. V was pared by 6 bases and J by 0 bases, with 12 bases between. Germline V gene data show CDR1 as MNHNS and CDR2 as SASEGT. Here the CDR3 DNA reads TGTGCCAGCAGGGACCTGAGGGGCTCCTATAATTCACCCCTCCACTTT. Amino acid sequence: CASRDLRGSYNSPLHF.

Points on this clonotype: The junction does not match germline at one end; this may be a read error. V gene TRBV7-4 combines with J gene TRBJ2-7; D gene uncertain. The CDR3 is made up of 12 amino acids. Germline V gene sequence: CDR1 SGHVT, CDR2 SQSDAQ. CDR3 sequence: CASSATPYERYF. DNA for the CDR3: TGTGCCAGCAGCGCGACACCGTACGAGCGGTACTTC.

The table lists this clonotype with a few counts. This chain uses TRBV6-2 or TRBV6-3 with TRBJ2-7; D possibly corresponds to TRBD2 (7 bases). The germline V gene has CDR1 MNHEY and CDR2 SVGEGT. The CDR3 loop spans 13 amino acids. The V end lost 7 bases, the J end lost 2 bases, and 12 bases lay between the germline ends. CDR3 nucleotides: TGTGCCAGCATGCGGGGGCGGACCTACGAGCAGTACTTC. It encodes CASMRGRTYEQYF.

The genes are TRBV19 and TRBJ1-1; D possibly corresponds to TRBD1 (5 bases). Between the trimmed V and J ends, which lost 3 bases and 5 bases, there was a span of 13 bases. The CDR3 is made up of 14 amino acids. Germline V gene sequence: CDR1 LNHDA, CDR2 SQIVND (reference sequence). This CDR3 reads CASSIYGGWTEAFF. The CDR3, as DNA: TGTGCCAGTAGTATTTATGGGGGATGGACTGAAGCTTTCTTT. Full variable domain (outside the CDR3, taken from reference TRBV19 and TRBJ1-1): DGGITQSPKYLFRKEGQNVTLSCEQNLNHDAMYWYRQDPGQGLRLIYYSQIVNDFQKGDIAEGYSVSREKKESFPLTVTSAQKNPTAFYLCASSIYGGWTEAFFGQGTRLTVV.

This clonotype has a handful of counts. The CDR3: CASSPSGTTYEQYF. The CDR3 nucleotides are TGTGCCAGCAGTCCTAGCGGGACAACCTACGAGCAGTACTTC. This chain uses TRBV27 with TRBJ2-7; the match to TRBD2 covers 9 bases. Losses at the gene ends were 5 bases for V and 2 bases for J; bases not matched to a gene: 4. Germline CDR1 reads MNHEY; CDR2 reads SMNVEV (reference sequence). This CDR3 spans 14 amino acids.

As concerns this clonotype: The junction does not match germline at one end; this may be a read error. This chain joins TRBV4-1 and TRBJ1-1; D unresolved. This CDR3 has 14 amino acids. The germline CDR1 and CDR2 sequences are MGHRA and YSYEKL. The CDR3 DNA reads TGTGCCAGCAGCCAAGCCCTTGAAGGCACTGAAGCTTTCTTT. Translation: CASSQALEGTEAFF.

This clonotype has a handful of counts. The chain has TRBV27 and TRBJ1-2, with D possibly being TRBD1 (5 bases). V lost 4 bases to trimming and J lost 5 bases, with 17 bases between them. CDR3 length: 15 residues. The V gene's germline CDR1 is MNHEY and CDR2 SMNVEV (reference sequence). As DNA, the CDR3 is TGTGCCAGCAGTTCCGTCCGGGGGAATCCGTATGGCTACACCTTC. This gives the protein CASSSVRGNPYGYTF.

This clonotype turned up a few times. The V and J genes are TRBV14 and TRBJ2-7; TRBD2 is a possible D gene (5 bases). V lost 0 bases and J 7 bases, leaving 13 bases between the germline ends. This CDR3 is built from 14 residues. Germline V lookup: CDR1 SGHDN, CDR2 FVKESK. The CDR3 loop is CASSQEENGEEQYF. The CDR3 DNA reads as TGTGCCAGCAGCCAAGAAGAGAACGGGGAAGAGCAGTACTTC.

The genes are TRBV27 and TRBJ1-5; the D is unclear. The germline V and J ends were trimmed by 5 bases and 7 bases, with 15 bases remaining between them. The CDR3 extends over 14 amino acids. CDR1 MNHEY and CDR2 SMNVEV come from the germline V gene (reference sequence). The CDR3 loop is CASSPSGPHQPQHF. For the CDR3, the DNA is TGTGCCAGCAGTCCCAGCGGACCCCACCAGCCCCAGCATTTT.

The J gene is TRBJ1-2, the V gene TRBV27; D may be TRBD1 (5 bases). V was trimmed by 4 bases and J by 3 bases, leaving 15 bases between them. CDR3 length: 15 amino acids. Germline CDR1 reads MNHEY; CDR2 reads SMNVEV (reference sequence). In DNA, the CDR3 is TGTGCCAGCAGTTCCGGGGGAAGCGACTACTATGGCTACACCTTC. The encoded protein is CASSSGGSDYYGYTF.

Details on this clonotype: A read error may produce the germline difference seen at one junction end. The chain combines TRBV7-7 with TRBJ2-1; TRBD2 matches at 7 bases. The CDR3 covers 13 residues. Germline V gene data show CDR1 as SSHAT and CDR2 as FNYEAQ (reference sequence). The CDR3 loop reads CASSFGLGNEQFF. In DNA, the CDR3 is TGTGCTAGCAGCTTCGGACTAGGGAATGAGCAGTTCTTC.

A few counts support this clonotype. The gene calls are TRBV12-3 or TRBV12-4 and TRBJ1-1; D is possibly TRBD1 (5 bases). This CDR3 spans 14 amino acids. V lost 0 bases to trimming and J lost 4 bases, with 9 bases between them. The CDR3 sequence: CASSLASGSTEAFF. Written as DNA, the CDR3 is TGTGCCAGCAGTTTAGCATCAGGGAGCACTGAAGCTTTCTTT.

The chain uses TRBV30 and TRBJ2-7; D is uncertain. Trimming shortened V by 4 bases and J by 0 bases, and 4 bases separated the two germline ends. Germline V CDR1 and CDR2: GTSNPN, SVGIG (reference sequence). The CDR3 is 11 amino acids. DNA for the CDR3: TGTGCCTGGACTACCTCCTACGAGCAGTACTTC. This sequence encodes CAWTTSYEQYF.

Only one count was recorded for this clonotype. The chain uses TRBV7-2 and TRBJ2-5; D is ambiguous. The CDR3 sequence is 11 residues long. V was cut by 7 bases and J by 5 bases, with 8 bases left in between. Per the germline V gene, CDR1 is SGHTA and CDR2 is FQGNSA. The CDR3 region has the DNA TGTGCCAGCAAGGGTGGCGAGACCCAGTACTTC. Amino acid sequence: CASKGGETQYF.

V usage is TRBV13 and J usage is TRBJ2-1; 9 nucleotides line up with TRBD1. From germline, CDR1 is PRHDT and CDR2 FYEKMQ (reference sequence). Trimming took 1 base from V and 2 from J; bases not matched to a gene: 3. The CDR3 is made up of 16 amino acids. The CDR3 nucleotides are TGTGCCAGCAGCTTAGACAGGGGGCTTACCTACAATGAGCAGTTCTTC. Translated, it gives CASSLDRGLTYNEQFF.